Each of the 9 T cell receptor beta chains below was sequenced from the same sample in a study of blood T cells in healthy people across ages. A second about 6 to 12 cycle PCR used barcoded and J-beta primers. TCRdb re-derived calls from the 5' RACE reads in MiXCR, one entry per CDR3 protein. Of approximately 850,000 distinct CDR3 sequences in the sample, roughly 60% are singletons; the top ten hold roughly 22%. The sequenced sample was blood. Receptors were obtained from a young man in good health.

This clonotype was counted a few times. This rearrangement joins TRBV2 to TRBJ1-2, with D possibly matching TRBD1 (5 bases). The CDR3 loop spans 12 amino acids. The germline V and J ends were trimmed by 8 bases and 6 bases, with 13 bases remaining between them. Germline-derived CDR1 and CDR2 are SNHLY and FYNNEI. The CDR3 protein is CASPRSRDGYTF. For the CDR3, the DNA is TGTGCCAGCCCGCGCTCCAGGGATGGCTACACCTTC.

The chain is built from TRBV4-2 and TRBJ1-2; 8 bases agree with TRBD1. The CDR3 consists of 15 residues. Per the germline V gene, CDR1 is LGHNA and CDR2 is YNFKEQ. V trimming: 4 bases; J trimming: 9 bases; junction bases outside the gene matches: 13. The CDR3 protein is CASSLPGQGAESYTF. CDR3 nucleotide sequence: TGTGCCAGCAGCCTCCCCGGGCAGGGGGCCGAGAGCTACACCTTC.

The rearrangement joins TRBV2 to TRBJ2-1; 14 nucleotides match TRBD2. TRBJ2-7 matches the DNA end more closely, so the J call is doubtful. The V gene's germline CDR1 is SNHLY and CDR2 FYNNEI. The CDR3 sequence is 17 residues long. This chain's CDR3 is CASRDRLAGGSYNEQYF. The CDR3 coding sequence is TGTGCCAGCAGGGATCGACTAGCGGGAGGGTCCTACAATGAGCAGTACTTC.

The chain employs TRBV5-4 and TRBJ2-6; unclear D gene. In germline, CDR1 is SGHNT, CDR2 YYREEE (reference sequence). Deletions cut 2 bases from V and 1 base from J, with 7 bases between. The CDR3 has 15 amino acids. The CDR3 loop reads CASSLFVSGANVLTF. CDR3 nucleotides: TGTGCCAGCAGCTTATTTGTATCTGGGGCCAACGTCCTGACTTTC.

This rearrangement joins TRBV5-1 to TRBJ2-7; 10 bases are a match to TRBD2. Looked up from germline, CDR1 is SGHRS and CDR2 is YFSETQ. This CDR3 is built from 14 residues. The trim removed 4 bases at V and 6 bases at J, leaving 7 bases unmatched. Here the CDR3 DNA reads TGCGCCAGCAGCCCGACTAGCGGGCCGGGCGAGCAGTACTTC. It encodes CASSPTSGPGEQYF.

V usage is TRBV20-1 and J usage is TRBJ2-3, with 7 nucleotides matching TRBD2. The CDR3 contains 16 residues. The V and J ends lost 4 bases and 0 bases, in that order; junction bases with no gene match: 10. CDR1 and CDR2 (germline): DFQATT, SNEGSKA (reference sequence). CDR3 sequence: CSAIESGADSTDTQYF. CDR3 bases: TGCAGTGCTATTGAAAGCGGGGCGGATAGCACAGATACGCAGTATTTT.

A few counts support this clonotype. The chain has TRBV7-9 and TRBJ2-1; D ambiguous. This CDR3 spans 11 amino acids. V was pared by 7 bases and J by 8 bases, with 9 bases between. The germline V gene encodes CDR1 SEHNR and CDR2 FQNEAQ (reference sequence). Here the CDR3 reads CASTTLDEQFF. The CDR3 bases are TGTGCCAGCACTACCCTCGATGAGCAGTTCTTC.

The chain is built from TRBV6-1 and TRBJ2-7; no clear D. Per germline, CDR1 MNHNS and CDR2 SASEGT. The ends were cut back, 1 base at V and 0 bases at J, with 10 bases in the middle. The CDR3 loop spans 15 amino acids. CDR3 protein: CASSEGRLVSYEQYF. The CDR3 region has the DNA TGTGCCAGCAGTGAAGGTAGGCTAGTCTCCTACGAGCAGTACTTC.

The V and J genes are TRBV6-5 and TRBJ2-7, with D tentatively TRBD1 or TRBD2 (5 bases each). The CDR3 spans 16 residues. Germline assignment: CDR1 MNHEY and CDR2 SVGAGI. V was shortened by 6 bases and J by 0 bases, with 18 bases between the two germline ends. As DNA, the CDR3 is TGTGCCAGCAGATCTCCTAGTGGGACCAGCTCCTACGAGCAGTACTTC. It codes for CASRSPSGTSSYEQYF.